These 26 T cell receptor beta chains share one sample of origin, sequenced in a study of blood T cell repertoires in COVID-19. Method: immunoSEQ multiplex PCR; TCRdb's copy keeps in-frame clones and lacks some. This table holds about 300,000 clones, roughly 84% found once. Source material: peripheral blood. The origin of the receptors is a human donor with COVID-19, enrolled during active disease. The donor label of this sample is uncertain.

This clone has just one count. The V gene is TRBV12-3 or TRBV12-4, the J gene TRBJ2-7; D possibly corresponds to TRBD1 (6 bases). The CDR3 has 12 amino acids. V was clipped by 6 bases and J by 3 bases, with 9 bases between them. CDR3 DNA: TGTGCCAGCAGCCGGGACAACTACGAGCAGTACTTC. Its translation: CASSRDNYEQYF.

This clone was counted between two and nine times. The chain recombines TRBV4-3 with TRBJ2-5, with 10 bases identical to TRBD2. The CDR3 sequence is 17 residues long. Germline V gene lookup returns CDR1 LGHNA and CDR2 YSLEER. V lost 1 base to trimming and J lost 5 bases; unmatched junction nucleotides: 10. This CDR3 reads CASSQGRASGRGETQYF. The CDR3 DNA sequence: TGCGCCAGCAGCCAAGGTCGGGCTAGCGGGAGAGGTGAGACCCAGTACTTC.

The table lists this clone with a few counts. The chain combines TRBV9 with TRBJ2-3; D is uncertain. Germline V gene sequence: CDR1 SGDLS, CDR2 YYNGEE. This CDR3 spans 16 amino acids. Trimming left V 0 bases short and J 2 bases short, with 13 bases between. CDR3 sequence reads: CASSVGRSLYTDTQYF. The CDR3 coding sequence is TGTGCCAGCAGCGTAGGTCGGTCACTCTACACAGATACGCAGTATTTT.

The sample holds one count of this clone. The gene calls are TRBV5-1 and TRBJ1-1, with a tentative D call TRBD1 (6 bases). V was trimmed by 0 bases and J by 6 bases, leaving 12 bases between them. This CDR3 comprises 14 residues. Germline lookup yields CDR1 SGHRS and CDR2 YFSETQ. This CDR3 is CASSLAQGGAEAFF. For the CDR3, the DNA is TGCGCCAGCAGCTTGGCACAGGGAGGGGCTGAAGCTTTCTTT. The variable domain in full, completed from reference TRBV5-1 and TRBJ1-1, reads KAGVTQTPRYLIKTRGQQVTLSCSPISGHRSVSWYQQTPGQGLQFLFEYFSETQRNKGNFPGRFSGRQFSNSRSEMNVSTLELGDSALYLCASSLAQGGAEAFFGQGTRLTVV.

This clone has only one observation. The V and J genes are TRBV7-3 and TRBJ2-3, with 8 bases identical to TRBD2. This CDR3 has 18 amino acids. Germline V lookup: CDR1 SGHTA, CDR2 FQGTGA. Trimming took 0 bases from V and 2 from J; bases not matched to a gene: 10. In DNA, the CDR3 is TGTGCCAGCAGCTTAACGGGCCCGACTAGCGCAAACACAGATACGCAGTATTTT. The encoded protein is CASSLTGPTSANTDTQYF.

Only a few counts were recorded for this clone. The CDR3 sequence: CASSGLPGGGYADTQYF. For the CDR3, the DNA is TGCGCCAGCAGCGGTCTCCCTGGAGGGGGCTACGCAGATACGCAGTATTTT. The V gene is TRBV5-1, the J gene TRBJ2-3; maybe TRBD1 (7 bases). The CDR3 is 17 amino acids. Germline V gene lookup returns CDR1 SGHRS and CDR2 YFSETQ. V was trimmed by 4 bases and J by 4 bases, leaving 22 bases between them.

CDR3 sequence: CASSRGQEAYNEQFF. Here the CDR3 DNA reads TGTGCCAGCAGCAGGGGACAGGAGGCTTACAATGAGCAGTTCTTC. V gene TRBV7-3 combines with J gene TRBJ2-1; 8 nucleotides match TRBD1. The germline V gene encodes CDR1 SGHTA and CDR2 FQGTGA. Germline trimming cut 5 bases from V and 4 bases from J; bases unmatched to any gene: 7. The CDR3 is 15 residues long. The variable domain in full, completed from reference TRBV7-3 and TRBJ2-1, reads GAGVSQTPSNKVTEKGKYVELRCDPISGHTALYWYRQSLGQGPEFLIYFQGTGAADDSGLPNDRFFAVRPEGSVSTLKIQRTERGDSAVYLCASSRGQEAYNEQFFGPGTRLTVL.

The chain links TRBV10-1 to TRBJ2-1; 7 bases align to TRBD1. Per the germline V gene, CDR1 is WNHNN and CDR2 is SYGVQD (reference sequence). The CDR3 extends over 13 amino acids. J gave up 6 bases and V 5 bases, and 4 bases lay outside the gene matches. CDR3 in DNA: TGCGCCAGCAGTAACGACAGGGTCAATGAGCAGTTCTTC. It yields the protein CASSNDRVNEQFF.

The count of this clone is one. The chain combines TRBV11-2 with TRBJ1-2, with 9 bases lining up with TRBD1. The ends lost 5 bases at V and 2 bases at J; junction bases unmatched: 6. The CDR3 is made up of 15 amino acids. CDR1 SGHAT and CDR2 FQNNGV come from the germline V gene. The DNA of the CDR3 is TGTGCCAGCAGCCCCACCGGGACAGGGAACTATGGCTACACCTTC. This gives the protein CASSPTGTGNYGYTF.

The table lists this clone with a count of one. The rearrangement joins TRBV11-2 to TRBJ2-3; possible D gene TRBD2, 6 bases. The CDR3 length is 16 residues. Germline loops: CDR1 SGHAT, CDR2 FQNNGV. Between the trimmed V and J ends, which lost 4 bases and 3 bases, there was a span of 17 bases. Here the CDR3 DNA reads TGTGCCAGCAGCTCGAAGACTAGTTCGGGAACAGATACGCAGTATTTT. Protein: CASSSKTSSGTDTQYF.

The rearrangement joins TRBV7-2 to TRBJ2-5, with 9 bases that match TRBD2. V lost 1 base to trimming and J lost 4 bases; unmatched junction nucleotides: 10. The germline V gene encodes CDR1 SGHTA and CDR2 FQGNSA. The CDR3 spans 17 residues. CDR3 nucleotide sequence: TGTGCCAGCAGCTTAGTAGGGGGCGGGAGGGCCGTAGAGACCCAGTACTTC. It specifies CASSLVGGGRAVETQYF.

The chain combines TRBV30 with TRBJ1-1; D may be TRBD1 (6 bases). Germline V CDR1 and CDR2: GTSNPN, SVGIG (reference sequence). V was trimmed by 4 bases and J by 5 bases, leaving 14 bases between them. This CDR3 contains 13 residues. CDR3 bases: TGTGCCTGGACCCTTTCTCAGGGGACTGAAGCTTTCTTT. Protein sequence: CAWTLSQGTEAFF. Full variable domain (missing parts from reference TRBV30 and TRBJ1-1): SQTIHQWPATLVQPVGSPLSLECTVEGTSNPNLYWYRQAAGRGLQLLFYSVGIGQISSEVPQNLSASRPQDRQFILSSKKLLLSDSGFYLCAWTLSQGTEAFFGQGTRLTVV.

The chain carries TRBV27 and TRBJ1-2, with a possible D match to TRBD1 (5 bases). Germline CDR1 MNHEY, CDR2 SMNVEV (reference sequence). The CDR3 covers 13 residues. V was trimmed by 6 bases and J by 5 bases, leaving 13 bases between them. CDR3 sequence reads: CASSAIGVYGYTF. In DNA, the CDR3 is TGTGCCAGCAGCGCAATAGGGGTGTATGGCTACACCTTC.

This rearrangement joins TRBV6-5 to TRBJ2-1; 7 nucleotides align to TRBD2. With V trimmed by 4 bases and J by 9 bases, 15 bases remained unmatched. The germline gives CDR1 MNHEY, CDR2 SVGAGI. The CDR3 runs to 16 residues. CDR3 in amino acids: CASSSLADGDYGEQFF. The CDR3 DNA sequence: TGTGCCAGCAGTTCCCTGGCGGACGGGGACTATGGTGAGCAGTTCTTC.

V and J are TRBV6-2 or TRBV6-3 and TRBJ2-1; D gene unclear. Trimming took off 5 bases at V and 4 bases at J, with 15 bases between the two ends. Per germline, CDR1 MNHEY and CDR2 SVGEGT. This CDR3 contains 15 residues. The CDR3 DNA reads as TGTGCCAGCAGTCCCGGCGGCAGACCATACAATGAGCAGTTCTTC. Translated, it gives CASSPGGRPYNEQFF.

Comments on this clone: Other DNA sequences within the sample encode an identical CDR3. The rearrangement uses TRBV4-1 and TRBJ2-3; 13 bases are shared with TRBD2. The J segment lost 1 base and the V segment lost 0 bases, leaving 1 base of the junction unmatched. The germline CDR1 and CDR2 sequences are MGHRA and YSYEKL. This CDR3 contains 17 residues. In DNA form, the CDR3 reads TGCGCCAGCAGCCAAGAGGGACTAGCGGGACGCACAGATACGCAGTATTTT. It encodes CASSQEGLAGRTDTQYF.

This sequence joins TRBV13 and TRBJ2-3; 11 bases align to TRBD2. Germline V gene data show CDR1 as PRHDT and CDR2 as FYEKMQ (reference sequence). The length of the CDR3 is 16 residues. V shed 5 bases, J shed 2 bases, and the junction held 6 bases outside the gene matches. DNA of the CDR3: TGTGCCAGCAGCCTTAGACTAGCGGGATTCACAGATACGCAGTATTTT. Translating it yields CASSLRLAGFTDTQYF.

The genes are TRBV5-1 and TRBJ1-6; D may be TRBD1 (5 bases). The germline CDR1 and CDR2 sequences are SGHRS and YFSETQ. V gave up 4 bases and J gave up 5 bases, with 13 bases separating them. The CDR3 contains 15 residues. CDR3 amino acids: CASSAFTGDNSPLHF. In DNA form, the CDR3 reads TGCGCCAGCAGCGCATTCACAGGTGATAATTCACCCCTCCACTTT.

The CDR3 coding sequence is TGTGCCAGCAGTGAATTGGGGACAGGGGTAAGCAATCAGCCCCAGCATTTT. Encoded protein: CASSELGTGVSNQPQHF. The V call is TRBV25-1, the J call TRBJ1-5; 10 bases match TRBD1. This CDR3 is 17 amino acids long. Germline values: CDR1 MGHDK, CDR2 SYGVNS. The junction had 4 bases not matched to a gene; V was cut back by 1 base and J by 1 base.

The CDR3 spells CASSLLALGSTGELFF. For the CDR3, the DNA is TGTGCCAGCAGCTTACTAGCTTTAGGATCCACCGGGGAGCTGTTTTTT. The rearrangement uses TRBV7-8 and TRBJ2-2; maybe TRBD2 (5 bases). The germline V and J ends were trimmed by 2 bases and 4 bases, with 14 bases remaining between them. CDR1 is SGHVS, CDR2 FQNEAQ, per germline. The CDR3 is 16 residues long.

This clone was counted between two and nine times. This chain's CDR3 is CSVESPRSGRSYNEQFF. The CDR3 DNA is TGCAGCGTTGAAAGTCCCCGTAGCGGGAGGTCCTACAATGAGCAGTTCTTC. The V call is TRBV29-1, the J call TRBJ2-1; 10 positions match TRBD2. The trim removed 2 bases at V and 1 base at J, leaving 8 bases unmatched. This CDR3 has 17 residues. The germline gives CDR1 SQVTM, CDR2 ANQGSEA.

The chain employs TRBV28 and TRBJ1-2, with TRBD1 matching 8 bases. With V trimmed by 7 bases and J by 8 bases, 12 bases remained unmatched. There are 14 residues in the CDR3. CDR1 is MDHEN and CDR2 is SYDVKM in the germline V gene. The CDR3: CASILQGAGGGYTF. In DNA form, the CDR3 reads TGTGCCAGCATTCTTCAGGGGGCAGGAGGGGGCTACACCTTC.

The chain links TRBV27 to TRBJ2-5, with 10 bases fitting TRBD2. The J segment lost 5 bases and the V segment lost 2 bases, leaving 8 bases of the junction unmatched. This CDR3 spans 16 amino acids. Germline V lookup: CDR1 MNHEY, CDR2 SMNVEV (reference sequence). The CDR3 DNA follows: TGTGCCAGCAGTTTACTCCTAGCGGGAGATCATGAGACCCAGTACTTC. This encodes CASSLLLAGDHETQYF.

This chain connects TRBV7-2 to TRBJ2-1; D is undetermined. Trimming took off 2 bases at V and 0 bases at J, with 14 bases between the two ends. The length of the CDR3 is 17 residues. Germline assignment: CDR1 SGHTA and CDR2 FQGNSA. The chain's CDR3 is CASSLFSPTSSYNEQFF. The CDR3 nucleotides are TGTGCCAGCAGCTTATTTTCTCCCACCAGCTCCTACAATGAGCAGTTCTTC. The variable domain in full, completed from reference TRBV7-2 and TRBJ2-1, reads GAGVSQSPSNKVTEKGKDVELRCDPISGHTALYWYRQSLGQGLEFLIYFQGNSAPDKSGLPSDRFSAERTGGSVSTLTIQRTQQEDSAVYLCASSLFSPTSSYNEQFFGPGTRLTVL.

The CDR3 sequence: CASSGQRNTGELFF. The CDR3 DNA reads as TGTGCCAGCAGCGGACAGAGGAACACCGGGGAGCTGTTTTTT. The chain has TRBV2 and TRBJ2-2; the D gene is possibly TRBD1 (6 bases). V was trimmed by 6 bases and J by 1 base, leaving 9 bases between them. This CDR3 contains 14 residues. CDR1 is SNHLY and CDR2 is FYNNEI in the germline V gene. The whole variable domain, filled in from reference TRBV2 and TRBJ2-2, reads EPEVTQTPSHQVTQMGQEVILRCVPISNHLYFYWYRQILGQKVEFLVSFYNNEISEKSEIFDDQFSVERPDGSNFTLKIRSTKLEDSAMYFCASSGQRNTGELFFGEGSRLTVL.

The CDR3: CASSFGGGGNTEAFF. DNA of the CDR3: TGCGCCAGCAGCTTCGGTGGGGGAGGGAACACTGAAGCTTTCTTT. The V gene is TRBV5-1, the J gene TRBJ1-1; maybe TRBD1 (5 bases). The germline V gene has CDR1 SGHRS and CDR2 YFSETQ. The CDR3 loop spans 15 amino acids. Trimming took off 2 bases at V and 1 base at J, with 12 bases between the two ends. The full variable domain, in which reference TRBV5-1 and TRBJ1-1 provide the parts outside the CDR3, is KAGVTQTPRYLIKTRGQQVTLSCSPISGHRSVSWYQQTPGQGLQFLFEYFSETQRNKGNFPGRFSGRQFSNSRSEMNVSTLELGDSALYLCASSFGGGGNTEAFFGQGTRLTVV.